Following are 23 T cell receptor beta chains from one sample sequenced in a study of OX40 agonist ivuxolimab in advanced cancers. TCRdb's table, derived via immunoSEQ multiplex PCR, lists solely in-frame clones and lacks some. The table has about 76,000 clones, 70% to 90% seen once. The sequences come from CD4+ or CD8+ T cells sorted from blood, collected in a trial of the OX40 agonist ivuxolimab. These receptors were taken from an adult with an advanced solid tumor such as melanoma, head and neck, liver or kidney cancer.

The V call is TRBV19, the J call TRBJ1-5; a possible D gene is TRBD1 (5 bases). This CDR3 has 16 amino acids. The V end lost 4 bases, the J end lost 3 bases, and 16 bases lay between the germline ends. Per germline, CDR1 LNHDA and CDR2 SQIVND (reference sequence). CDR3: CASSTPGGLFNQPQHF. CDR3 bases: TGTGCCAGTAGTACCCCGGGGGGACTGTTCAATCAGCCCCAGCATTTT.

This clone was seen a handful of times. The V call is TRBV18, the J call TRBJ1-5; weak D call: TRBD1 (5 bases). V dropped 3 bases and J dropped 7 bases, with 13 bases sitting between them. Germline V gene data show CDR1 as KGHSH and CDR2 as LQKENI. This CDR3 comprises 14 residues. In DNA form, the CDR3 reads TGTGCCAGCTCACCGGTTGAGGGGACCCAGCCCCAGCATTTT. Translated, it gives CASSPVEGTQPQHF.

This chain links TRBV7-2 with TRBJ1-2; 7 bases agree with TRBD1. Germline V gene data show CDR1 as SGHTA and CDR2 as FQGNSA. Trimming at V came to 6 bases and at J to 4 bases, leaving 8 bases not matched to a gene. CDR3 length: 14 amino acids. The CDR3: CASRPGGGVYGYTF. In DNA form, the CDR3 reads TGTGCCAGCAGACCAGGAGGGGGCGTCTATGGCTACACCTTC.

V is TRBV25-1 and J is TRBJ2-5; tentatively, D is TRBD2 (5 bases). TRBJ2-7 explains the end of the DNA better; the J call may be wrong. This CDR3 region has 13 residues. Germline CDR1 reads MGHDK; CDR2 reads SYGVNS. Written as DNA, the CDR3 is TGTGCCAGCAGTTCAGAGGGTCCGGGCGAGCAGTACTTC. Translating it yields CASSSEGPGEQYF.

The chain is built from TRBV6-5 and TRBJ2-5; 7 nucleotides align to TRBD2. The end of the DNA is better explained by TRBJ2-7, so the J call may be wrong. The CDR3 contains 15 residues. Per germline, CDR1 MNHEY and CDR2 SVGAGI. For the CDR3, the DNA is TGTGCCAGCAGTTACGACTCGGGGGGAACGAACGAGCAGTACTTC. Residues: CASSYDSGGTNEQYF.

The table lists this clone with a few counts. Here the CDR3 reads CASSLQGSYEQYF. CDR3 sequence (DNA): TGTGCCAGCAGCTTGCAGGGCTCCTACGAGCAGTACTTC. V gene TRBV11-1 combines with J gene TRBJ2-7; D possibly corresponds to TRBD1 (5 bases). Trimming stripped 3 bases from V and 0 bases from J, with 6 bases between. The CDR3 has 13 amino acids. Germline values: CDR1 SGHAT, CDR2 FQDESV (reference sequence).

The chain employs TRBV7-2 and TRBJ2-5; TRBD1 might be the D (6 bases). The DNA end is more similar to TRBJ2-7, so the J call may be wrong. The CDR3 has 14 residues. Germline V gives CDR1 SGHTA, CDR2 FQGNSA. The CDR3 sequence: CASSQQGPPYEQYF. As DNA, the CDR3 is TGTGCCAGCAGCCAACAGGGACCTCCCTACGAGCAGTACTTC.

Only one count was recorded for this clone. The chain couples TRBV6-5 to TRBJ2-7; 13 bases fit TRBD2. V shed 2 bases and J 5 bases; nucleotides not matched to a gene: 0. The germline V gene encodes CDR1 MNHEY and CDR2 SVGAGI. The length of the CDR3 is 14 residues. CDR3 DNA: TGTGCCAGCAGTTACGGACTAGCGGGAGACGAGCAGTACTTC. Translated, it gives CASSYGLAGDEQYF.

V gene TRBV2 combines with J gene TRBJ1-5; weak D call: TRBD1 (5 bases). The CDR3 covers 13 residues. Trimming cost V 5 bases and J 7 bases, with 12 bases left between them. Per germline, CDR1 SNHLY and CDR2 FYNNEI. The CDR3 is CASSPFQGQPQHF. The CDR3 DNA reads TGTGCCAGCAGTCCCTTCCAGGGACAGCCCCAGCATTTT.

The chain joins TRBV6-5 to TRBJ1-2; TRBD1 agrees at 9 bases. This CDR3 region has 12 residues. Germline V CDR1 and CDR2: MNHEY, SVGAGI. After removal of 5 bases from V and 8 bases from J, the junction contained 3 bases not matched to a gene. This chain's CDR3 is CASSRDREGYTF. Written as DNA, the CDR3 is TGTGCCAGCAGTAGGGACAGGGAAGGCTACACCTTC.

This chain connects TRBV5-4 to TRBJ1-1, with a weak D call TRBD1 (5 bases). CDR1 SGHNT and CDR2 YYREEE come from the germline V gene (reference sequence). V shed 2 bases and J shed 2 bases, with 13 bases lying between them. CDR3 length equals 15 residues. CDR3 sequence: CASSLFSRVNTEAFF. CDR3 nucleotide sequence: TGTGCCAGCAGCTTATTTTCCAGGGTAAACACTGAAGCTTTCTTT.

CDR3 protein: CASSVGGGGADEQYF. The DNA for the CDR3 is TGTGCCAGCAGCGTAGGTGGCGGGGGGGCGGACGAGCAGTACTTC. This chain connects TRBV9 to TRBJ2-7; the match to TRBD2 covers 9 bases. The CDR3 sequence is 15 residues long. V lost 0 bases, J lost 5 bases, and 6 bases stayed unmatched. Germline V gene sequence: CDR1 SGDLS, CDR2 YYNGEE.

This sequence joins TRBV7-8 and TRBJ2-7, with 10 bases lining up with TRBD2. This CDR3 spans 17 amino acids. V lost 0 bases, J lost 6 bases, and 11 bases stayed unmatched. The germline gives CDR1 SGHVS, CDR2 FQNEAQ. DNA for the CDR3: TGTGCCAGCAGCTTAGCTAGCGGGAGGCCCTCCCTCTTCGAGCAGTACTTC. Its protein is CASSLASGRPSLFEQYF.

The V call is TRBV29-1, the J call TRBJ1-2; D is uncertain. The germline V gene has CDR1 SQVTM and CDR2 ANQGSEA. The CDR3 contains 12 residues. V lost 3 bases, J lost 5 bases, and 10 bases lay in between. DNA for the CDR3: TGCAGCGTTGAGTCGGGCGGGTATGGCTACACCTTC. Its translation is CSVESGGYGYTF.

The rearrangement uses TRBV11-1 and TRBJ2-2; D ambiguous. Per germline, CDR1 SGHAT and CDR2 FQDESV (reference sequence). V was trimmed by 1 base and J by 2 bases, leaving 5 bases between them. The CDR3 is made up of 14 amino acids. The CDR3 reads CASSLESNTGELFF. CDR3 DNA: TGTGCCAGCAGCTTAGAGTCCAACACCGGGGAGCTGTTTTTT.

The gene calls are TRBV5-4 and TRBJ1-4; a possible D gene is TRBD1 (5 bases). Per germline, CDR1 SGHNT and CDR2 YYREEE (reference sequence). This CDR3 comprises 14 residues. Trimming removed 9 bases at V and 5 bases at J, with 17 bases between. CDR3 amino acids: CAISREGPNEKLFF. In nucleotides, the CDR3 is TGTGCCATCTCTCGGGAGGGGCCCAATGAAAAACTGTTTTTT.

This chain links TRBV12-5 with TRBJ2-1; TRBD1 or TRBD2 may be the D gene (7 bases each). CDR1 and CDR2 from the germline V gene are LGHNT and FRNRAP. V dropped 9 bases and J dropped 10 bases, with 13 bases sitting between them. The CDR3 runs 11 residues. CDR3 protein: CASNRGGEQFF. The CDR3 DNA reads as TGTGCTAGCAACAGGGGAGGGGAGCAGTTCTTC.

V is TRBV2 and J is TRBJ2-7, with D possibly being TRBD1 or TRBD2 (5 bases each). Germline V gives CDR1 SNHLY, CDR2 FYNNEI. Trimming pared 6 bases from V and 3 bases from J, leaving 15 bases between. The CDR3 covers 14 residues. CDR3 amino acids: CASRTGRGSYEQYF. CDR3 DNA sequence: TGTGCCAGCAGAACGGGCCGGGGCAGCTACGAGCAGTACTTC.

This clone was counted only a few times. The J gene is TRBJ1-6, the V gene TRBV9; TRBD1 matches 7 bases. The CDR3 has 13 residues. Trimming cost V 8 bases and J 9 bases; bases outside gene matches: 8. CDR1 is SGDLS, CDR2 YYNGEE, per germline. The CDR3 region has the DNA TGTGCCAGTAACCAGGGGGGAAGTTCACCCCTCCACTTT. Its translation is CASNQGGSSPLHF.

This clone was counted between two and nine times. This chain links TRBV6-5 with TRBJ2-6; D is undetermined. The CDR3 contains 16 residues. Trimming removed 2 bases at V and 2 bases at J, with 10 bases between. Germline V gives CDR1 MNHEY, CDR2 SVGAGI. As DNA, the CDR3 is TGTGCCAGCAGTTACGATCAAGGTACTGGGGCCAACGTCCTGACTTTC. Translated, it gives CASSYDQGTGANVLTF.

This clone appeared a few times. The chain recombines TRBV7-9 with TRBJ1-2; TRBD1 aligns across 9 bases. Germline lookup yields CDR1 SEHNR and CDR2 FQNEAQ (reference sequence). J gave up 8 bases and V 5 bases, and 12 bases lay outside the gene matches. The CDR3 is 15 amino acids. For the CDR3, the DNA is TGTGCCAGCAGCGTATCCACCGGGACAGGGAGCGGCTACACCTTC. It translates to CASSVSTGTGSGYTF. Using reference TRBV7-9 and TRBJ1-2 for the parts outside the CDR3, the full variable domain is DTGVSQNPRHKITKRGQNVTFRCDPISEHNRLYWYRQTLGQGPEFLTYFQNEAQLEKSRLLSDRFSAERPKGSFSTLEIQRTEQGDSAMYLCASSVSTGTGSGYTFGSGTRLTVV.

This clone was detected only a few times. J is TRBJ1-1 and V is TRBV6-6, with 7 bases matching TRBD1. Germline CDR1 is MNHNY and CDR2 is SVGAGI (reference sequence). V lost 2 bases, J lost 7 bases, and 1 base stayed unmatched. This CDR3 region has 12 residues. The DNA for the CDR3 is TGTGCCAGCAGTTACGGACAGGTTGAAGCTTTCTTT. Amino acid sequence: CASSYGQVEAFF.

The V call is TRBV6-5, the J call TRBJ1-4, with D possibly matching TRBD1 (5 bases). CDR1 and CDR2 from the germline V gene are MNHEY and SVGAGI. Trimming cost V 0 bases and J 7 bases, with 9 bases left between them. The CDR3 covers 14 residues. This CDR3 is CASSYSGGVEKLFF. DNA of the CDR3: TGTGCCAGCAGTTACTCTGGGGGGGTTGAAAAACTGTTTTTT.